This T cell receptor beta chain was sequenced during a study of blood T cells in healthy people across ages. About 10 milliliters of peripheral blood were drawn from each donor into EDTA-treated tubes. With a J-beta primer mix and a sample-barcoded 5' primer, a second PCR ran roughly 6 to 12 cycles. TCRdb processed the 5' RACE reads anew with MiXCR; each CDR3 protein has one entry. The table records about 720,000 distinct CDR3 sequences, roughly 20% of them present only once. Germline lookup yields CDR1 DFQATT and CDR2 SNEGSKA (reference sequence). The V and J ends lost 8 bases and 9 bases, in that order; junction bases with no gene match: 9. This CDR3 region has 13 residues. This clonotype was seen only a few times.

The receptor comes from a man aged 65-85 years in good health. The sequenced sample was blood. The chain is built from TRBV20-1 and TRBJ2-1; TRBD2 aligns across 11 bases. The CDR3 sequence: CSMNSGRDFEQFF. As DNA, the CDR3 is TGCAGTATGAATAGCGGGAGGGACTTTGAGCAGTTCTTC.